What follows is one TCR beta chain and its context. Sequenced by immunoSEQ multiplex PCR; TCRdb stores in-frame clones only, minus some. The table has roughly 2.4 million clones, roughly 95% seen once. The data were obtained in a study of shared clonotypes between healthy human individuals. Study-wide context: Each donor contributed plates that comprised three CD4 naive, three CD4 memory, two CD8 naive and one CD8 memory.

The germline V and J ends were trimmed by 5 bases and 2 bases, with 13 bases remaining between them. Germline CDR1 SQVTM, CDR2 ANQGSEA. This CDR3 is built from 13 residues. This TCR was recovered from a man between 18 and 29 years old in good health. The V and J genes are TRBV29-1 and TRBJ2-7; maybe TRBD2 (5 bases). Sequences were obtained from naive CD4+ T cells sorted from blood. Subset of the sample: CD45RA+ positively selected. This chain's CDR3 is CSVSPGGPYEQYF. CDR3 DNA: TGCAGCGTTAGTCCCGGAGGACCCTACGAGCAGTACTTC.